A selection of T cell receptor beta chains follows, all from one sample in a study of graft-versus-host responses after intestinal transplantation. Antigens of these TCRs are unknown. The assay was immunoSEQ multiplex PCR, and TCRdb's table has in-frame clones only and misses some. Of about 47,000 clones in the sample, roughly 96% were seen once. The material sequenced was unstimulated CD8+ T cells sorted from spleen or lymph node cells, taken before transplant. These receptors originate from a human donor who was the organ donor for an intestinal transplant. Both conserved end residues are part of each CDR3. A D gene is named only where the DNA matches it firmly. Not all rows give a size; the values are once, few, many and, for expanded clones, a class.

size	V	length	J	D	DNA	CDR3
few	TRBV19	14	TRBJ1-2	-	TGTGCCAGTAGTGATCAGAGTCCCATCTATGGCTACACCTTC	CASSDQSPIYGYTF
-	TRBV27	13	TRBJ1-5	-	TGTGCCAGCAGTTTGATCCAGTATCAGCCCCAGCATTTT	CASSLIQYQPQHF
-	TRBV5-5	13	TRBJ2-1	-	TGTGCCAGCAGCTTGGAGGTTGAGCCGACGCAGTTCTTC	CASSLEVEPTQFF
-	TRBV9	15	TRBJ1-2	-	TGTGCCAGCAGCGTAGACGGGGCAACTAGCTATGGCTACACCTTC	CASSVDGATSYGYTF
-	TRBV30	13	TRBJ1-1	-	TGTGCCTGGAGTCGCGGGTACGCGCCTGAAGCTTTCTTT	CAWSRGYAPEAFF
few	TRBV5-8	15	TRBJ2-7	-	TGTGCCAGCAGTCAGATCCGAGGAGGGACATACGAGCAGTACTTC	CASSQIRGGTYEQYF
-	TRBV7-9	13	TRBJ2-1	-	TGTGCCAGCAGCTTAGCGTCGGGAAGTGAGCAGTTCTTC	CASSLASGSEQFF
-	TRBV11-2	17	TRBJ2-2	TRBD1	TGTGCCAGCAGCCGGGGCAGGGGGTTTTCTAACACCGGGGAGCTGTTTTTT	CASSRGRGFSNTGELFF
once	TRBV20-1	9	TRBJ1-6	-	TGCAGTGCTAGTTCACCCCTCCACTTT	CSASSPLHF
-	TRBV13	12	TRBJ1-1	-	TGTGCCAGCAGCTTAGAATTTCCTGAAGCTTTCTTT	CASSLEFPEAFF
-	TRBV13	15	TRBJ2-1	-	TGTGCCAGCAGCCCCGGGTTGGGGAACTACAATGAGCAGTTCTTC	CASSPGLGNYNEQFF
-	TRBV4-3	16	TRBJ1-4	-	TGCGCCAGCAGCCGCCCGGGCACGGGGCTGGATGAAAAACTGTTTTTT	CASSRPGTGLDEKLFF
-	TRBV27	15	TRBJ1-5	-	TGTGCCAGCAGTTTCGGGGCCACTAGCAATCAGCCCCAGCATTTT	CASSFGATSNQPQHF
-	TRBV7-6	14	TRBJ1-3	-	TGTGCCAGCAGCCCACTGAGCTCTGGAAACACCATATATTTT	CASSPLSSGNTIYF
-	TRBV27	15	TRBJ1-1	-	TGTGCCAGCAGTTCCCAGTGGGGAGGAGGCACTGAAGCTTTCTTT	CASSSQWGGGTEAFF
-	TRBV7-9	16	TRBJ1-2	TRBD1	TGTGCCAGCAGCCCCCCATCTCGGACAGGCGTCTATGGCTACACCTTC	CASSPPSRTGVYGYTF
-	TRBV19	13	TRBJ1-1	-	TGTGCCAGTAGTATTCCGTTAGGCACTGAAGCTTTCTTT	CASSIPLGTEAFF
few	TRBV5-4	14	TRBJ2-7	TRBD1	TGTGCCAGCAGCCCCGGACAGGGGTCCTACGAGCAGTACTTC	CASSPGQGSYEQYF
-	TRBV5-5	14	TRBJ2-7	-	TGTGCCAGCAGCTTGGGGGTAACCTCCTACGAGCAGTACTTC	CASSLGVTSYEQYF
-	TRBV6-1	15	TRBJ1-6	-	TGTGCCAGCAGTGAAGCGGACGCCGGTCATTCACCCCTCCACTTT	CASSEADAGHSPLHF
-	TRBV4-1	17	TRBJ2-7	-	TGCGCCAGCAGCCCCCCGCTGGAGCAGGGATACTCCTACGAGCAGTACTTC	CASSPPLEQGYSYEQYF
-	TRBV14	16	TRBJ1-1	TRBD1	TGTGCCAGCTTAAAGACAGGGTCCTTCATGAACACTGAAGCTTTCTTT	CASLKTGSFMNTEAFF
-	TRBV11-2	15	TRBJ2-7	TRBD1	TGTGCCAGCAGCGTACTGTCGACAGGGTCCTACGAGCAGTACTTC	CASSVLSTGSYEQYF
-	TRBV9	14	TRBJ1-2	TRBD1	TGTGCCAGCAGCATTGCCGGGACAGGCTATGGCTACACCTTC	CASSIAGTGYGYTF
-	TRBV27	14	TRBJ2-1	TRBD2	TGTGCCAGCAGTTTAGCGGGGGAATACAATGAGCAGTTCTTC	CASSLAGEYNEQFF
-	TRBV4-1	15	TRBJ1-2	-	TGCGCCAGCAGCCAAGCCGGGACGTTGAACTATGGCTACACCTTC	CASSQAGTLNYGYTF
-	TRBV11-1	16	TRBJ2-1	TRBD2	TGTGCCAGCAGCTTAGCAGGACTAGCGGGTTACAATGAGCAGTTCTTC	CASSLAGLAGYNEQFF
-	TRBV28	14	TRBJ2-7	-	TGTGCCAGCAGCAAGGGGGACACCTCCTACGAGCAGTACTTC	CASSKGDTSYEQYF